The clone carrying this TCR beta chain was seen only a few times. V lost 0 bases, J lost 2 bases, and 12 bases lay in between. The CDR3 contains 15 residues. CDR1 and CDR2 (germline): SGDLS, YYNGEE. Time point defined: newly diagnosed GD, antithyroid drugs for less than 3 months. RNA extracted from PBMCs served as the sequencing template. The data derive from a study of regulatory T cells in long-lasting Graves disease. Background on the study: Graves' patients, diagnosed recently, had received antithyroid drugs under 3 months.

With iRepertoire HTBI primers and Arm-PCR of CDR3 regions, TCR beta libraries were built. TCRdb fed the multiplex PCR reads into MiXCR, producing one record per CDR3 protein. Of approximately 440,000 distinct CDR3 sequences listed, roughly 15% are singletons. The sample also formed part of further work on T cells in Graves' hyperthyroidism and ophthalmopathy.

The material sequenced was peripheral blood mononuclear cells (PBMCs), taken at new diagnosis, from a patient treated with antithyroid drugs. This receptor was taken from a man in his forties with Graves disease. The V call is TRBV9, the J call TRBJ2-7; maybe TRBD1 (6 bases). The CDR3 sequence: CASSVDPRGTYEQYF. CDR3 in DNA: TGTGCCAGCAGCGTAGATCCCAGGGGAACCTACGAGCAGTACTTC.